The TCR beta chain under discussion was sequenced for a study of metastatic and nonmetastatic thyroid tumors. Thyroid surgery took place with no prior treatment in any patient. This clone qualifies as medium-sized (0.01 to 0.1%). V lost 2 bases, J lost 5 bases, and 14 bases lay in between. The CDR3 is made up of 15 amino acids. Germline V gives CDR1 SGHRS, CDR2 YFSETQ. TCRdb reanalyzed the PCR reads via MiXCR. Among 23,000 or so clones listed, over 25% were seen once. The sequenced sample was tumor tissue. The V call is TRBV5-1, the J call TRBJ2-1; D gene ambiguous. The clonotype comes from a female donor with papillary thyroid cancer or a benign thyroid nodule (not recorded which). Some clones in this sample may be carry-over from other donors' samples. The DNA for the CDR3 is TGCGCCAGCAGCTTTGTAGCCCAACCCGACAATGAGCAGTTCTTC. Protein product: CASSFVAQPDNEQFF.